This TCR beta chain was recovered during a study of T cells in women clearing cervical HPV infection. About the research overall: Cases: HPV16-related CIN3 or worse on histology, 2 invasive cancers. For cases, blood was sampled a median approximately 150 days after lesion detection, interquartile range about 90 to 210 days.

V shed 6 bases and J 3 bases; nucleotides not matched to a gene: 6. Germline V lookup: CDR1 SNHLY, CDR2 FYNNEI. This CDR3 is built from 14 residues. Details on this clone: The read finishes 3 residues shy of the CDR3 end, and the germline J gene is used to complete it.

Sequencing was performed with immunoSEQ multiplex PCR; in TCRdb, only in-frame clones are kept and a portion is missing. The sample table sets out fewer than 35,000 clones. The clonotype originates from a woman aged 18-70 years with a cervical HPV16 infection that either progressed to CIN3+ or cleared (not recorded which). The chain joins TRBV2 to TRBJ2-7, with 9 nucleotides matching TRBD1. The sequencing sample was made of blood buffy coat. Incomplete CDR3 DNA: TGTGCCAGCAGAACACCGGGACAGGGCTACGAG. Amino acids: CASRTPGQGYE. The complete CDR3 sequence is CASRTPGQGYEQYF.